This T cell receptor beta chain was captured in a study of cytomegalovirus exposure and HLA in healthy donors. The CDR3 has 19 amino acids. Germline assignment: CDR1 LGHNA and CDR2 YNFKEQ. The V segment lost 1 base and the J segment 7 bases; nucleotides outside the gene matches: 16. Whole-study findings and limits: Later analysis reportedly placed an Asian-associated ancestry cluster below the roughly 690-donor mean in N-insertions. It is likely that the observed cluster of highly shared sequence variants was a sequencing artifact.

As regards this clone: What it binds is not known.

The study ran its PCR with 60 Vbeta and 13 Jbeta primers. Data came from immunoSEQ multiplex PCR; TCRdb stores just in-frame clones and leaves some out. The table shows around 200,000 clones, with approximately 67% occurring only once. The sequenced sample was PBMCs. The clonotype originates from a man in his forties or fifties in good health and CMV-seronegative. This chain joins TRBV4-2 and TRBJ2-2; 9 nucleotides agree with TRBD1. The CDR3 region is CASSQGRDREPVTIGELFF. For the CDR3, the DNA is TGTGCCAGCAGCCAAGGGCGGGACAGGGAGCCGGTCACGATCGGGGAGCTGTTTTTT.